This TCR beta chain emerged from a study of blood T cell repertoires in COVID-19. Study-level information: COVID-19 samples, acute and convalescent, were from the United States, Italy and Spain. The analysed material was cDNA or gDNA that came from T cells, B-cell-depleted T cells, or PBMCs.

Germline-derived CDR1 and CDR2 are SGHRS and YFSETQ. V lost 2 bases and J lost 7; bases outside the gene matches: 7. The CDR3 is 14 residues long. Study processing details: Estimated nucleated cell counts came from reference gene primer amplification. Profiled with immunoSEQ multiplex PCR; TCRdb holds only in-frame clones, not every one. Clone size and V and J calls were adopted from that table, with D and trimming inferred from the DNA. The top ten hold about 16% of the sample, which has about 29,000 clones, over 75% seen once. Sequenced input: peripheral blood. The V gene is TRBV5-1, the J gene TRBJ1-2; 8 bases match TRBD1. This sequence originates from a man older than 75 with acute or convalescent COVID-19. The CDR3 loop is CASSLDRGFGGYTF. CDR3 coding DNA: TGCGCCAGCAGCTTAGACAGGGGATTTGGTGGCTACACCTTC.